Sequencing of this TCR beta chain was carried out in a study of blood T cell repertoires in COVID-19. In the study overall: Acute-phase and convalescent COVID-19 samples originated in the United States, Italy and Spain.

In the source study's methods: Using reference gene primer amplification, nucleated cell counts were estimated. This table comes from immunoSEQ multiplex PCR, and its TCRdb copy is limited to in-frame clones, with some not included. V and J calls and clone size are those listed in that table; D and trimming were worked out from the DNA. The sample has 200,000 to 300,000 clones; about 80% are singletons. CDR1 is SGHRS and CDR2 is YFSETQ in the germline V gene. Trimming took 0 bases from V and 7 from J; bases not matched to a gene: 10. This CDR3 has 17 amino acids. The sequence was obtained from a woman of 80 years or more with acute or convalescent COVID-19. The specimen was peripheral blood. V is TRBV5-1 and J is TRBJ2-1, with 10 bases aligning to TRBD2. The CDR3 loop reads CASSLAAGGQMANEQFF. In DNA form, the CDR3 reads TGCGCCAGCAGCTTGGCAGCGGGGGGGCAGATGGCGAATGAGCAGTTCTTC.